A selection of T cell receptor beta chains follows, all from one sample in a study of blood T cell repertoires in COVID-19. Only in-frame clones appear in the TCRdb table, and some are missing; sequencing was by immunoSEQ multiplex PCR. This sample has tens of thousands of clones, with roughly nine tenths found just once. Sequencing input: peripheral blood. The receptors were gathered from a man in his fifties or sixties with active COVID-19. Each CDR3 is given with its conserved first and last residue. A D gene is named only where the DNA matches it firmly. For some rows the clone size is stated as once, few or many, or as a class when expanded; others skip it.

cdr3_nt: TGTGCCATCAGCATACAGGGAGGGAATAACTATGGCTACACCTTC
cdr3_aa: CAISIQGGNNYGYTF
j_call: TRBJ1-2
cdr3_length: 15
v_call: TRBV10-3
d_call: .
clone_size: .

cdr3_nt: TGTGCCAGCAGCCCCAAACTTCAGGGGACCTATGGCTACACCTTC
cdr3_aa: CASSPKLQGTYGYTF
j_call: TRBJ1-2
cdr3_length: 15
v_call: TRBV3-1/TRBV3-2
d_call: .
clone_size: .

cdr3_nt: TGTGCCAGCTCATCCCCCGAGGTTGAGCAGTACTTC
cdr3_aa: CASSSPEVEQYF
j_call: TRBJ2-7
cdr3_length: 12
v_call: TRBV18
d_call: .
clone_size: once

cdr3_nt: TGCGCCAGCAGCTTGGCAACAGATACGCAGTATTTT
cdr3_aa: CASSLATDTQYF
j_call: TRBJ2-3
cdr3_length: 12
v_call: TRBV5-1
d_call: .
clone_size: once

cdr3_nt: TGTGCCACCAGCGGTCAGGGAGGCCATGAAAAACTGTTTTTT
cdr3_aa: CATSGQGGHEKLFF
j_call: TRBJ1-4
cdr3_length: 14
v_call: TRBV15
d_call: .
clone_size: once

cdr3_nt: TGTGCCAGTAGTAGGCTAGCGGGGGGACTTCCCTACGAGCAGTACTTC
cdr3_aa: CASSRLAGGLPYEQYF
j_call: TRBJ2-7
cdr3_length: 16
v_call: TRBV19
d_call: TRBD2
clone_size: .

cdr3_nt: TGTGCCAGCTCTGGACAGCGGCTCTCTGGAAACACCATATATTTT
cdr3_aa: CASSGQRLSGNTIYF
j_call: TRBJ1-3
cdr3_length: 15
v_call: TRBV7-9
d_call: .
clone_size: .

cdr3_nt: TGTGCCACCCAATTACAGGGCTATATGAACACTGAAGCTTTCTTT
cdr3_aa: CATQLQGYMNTEAFF
j_call: TRBJ1-1
cdr3_length: 15
v_call: TRBV28
d_call: .
clone_size: .

cdr3_nt: TGTGCCAGCAGCGCAAGGAACAGGGGTGGGAACACTGAAGCTTTCTTT
cdr3_aa: CASSARNRGGNTEAFF
j_call: TRBJ1-1
cdr3_length: 16
v_call: TRBV11-2
d_call: TRBD1
clone_size: few

cdr3_nt: TGTGCCATCAGGGGGGGGACAGGCAGGGGCTACGAGCAGTACTTC
cdr3_aa: CAIRGGTGRGYEQYF
j_call: TRBJ2-7
cdr3_length: 15
v_call: TRBV10-3
d_call: .
clone_size: .

cdr3_nt: TGCGCCAGCAGCCAAGACTACCGACTCCAAGGCTACACCTTC
cdr3_aa: CASSQDYRLQGYTF
j_call: TRBJ1-2
cdr3_length: 14
v_call: TRBV4-1
d_call: .
clone_size: once

cdr3_nt: TGTGCCAGCAGCTGGCCGGGTCCCATCTGGGCCCAGTACTTC
cdr3_aa: CASSWPGPIWAQYF
j_call: TRBJ2-5
cdr3_length: 14
v_call: TRBV5-8
d_call: .
clone_size: .

cdr3_nt: TGTGCCAGCAGCTTAGACAGGGGAGAGACCCAGTACTTC
cdr3_aa: CASSLDRGETQYF
j_call: TRBJ2-5
cdr3_length: 13
v_call: TRBV7-7
d_call: TRBD1
clone_size: .

cdr3_nt: TGTGCCAGCGGGACTAGCGGGACCTCAGATACGCAGTATTTT
cdr3_aa: CASGTSGTSDTQYF
j_call: TRBJ2-3
cdr3_length: 14
v_call: TRBV30
d_call: TRBD2
clone_size: .

cdr3_nt: TGTGCCAGCAGCGACCGGGGGGACACTGAAGCTTTCTTT
cdr3_aa: CASSDRGDTEAFF
j_call: TRBJ1-1
cdr3_length: 13
v_call: TRBV12-3/TRBV12-4
d_call: .
clone_size: .

cdr3_nt: TGTGCCAGCAGAGCGGGCAGGGCAATCTCCTACGAGCAGTACTTC
cdr3_aa: CASRAGRAISYEQYF
j_call: TRBJ2-7
cdr3_length: 15
v_call: TRBV2
d_call: .
clone_size: .

cdr3_nt: TGTGCCAGCAGCCAATCCCCTACGACAGCCTACACCTTC
cdr3_aa: CASSQSPTTAYTF
j_call: TRBJ1-2
cdr3_length: 13
v_call: TRBV12-3/TRBV12-4
d_call: .
clone_size: .

cdr3_nt: TGCGCCAGCAGTCGTGCAGGGCCTGGGTCACCCCTCCACTTT
cdr3_aa: CASSRAGPGSPLHF
j_call: TRBJ1-6
cdr3_length: 14
v_call: TRBV5-1
d_call: .
clone_size: once

cdr3_nt: TGTGCCAGCAGCCTGGGACTAGCGGGGAACTCAGATACGCAGTATTTT
cdr3_aa: CASSLGLAGNSDTQYF
j_call: TRBJ2-3
cdr3_length: 16
v_call: TRBV5-8
d_call: TRBD2
clone_size: .

cdr3_nt: TGTGCCAGTAGTATCGGTCCGTGGACAGGGTTGAACACTGAAGCTTTCTTT
cdr3_aa: CASSIGPWTGLNTEAFF
j_call: TRBJ1-1
cdr3_length: 17
v_call: TRBV19
d_call: TRBD1
clone_size: .

cdr3_nt: TGTGCCAGCAGCCGCCCCGGGGATACCGGGGAGCTGTTTTTT
cdr3_aa: CASSRPGDTGELFF
j_call: TRBJ2-2
cdr3_length: 14
v_call: TRBV3-1/TRBV3-2
d_call: .
clone_size: .

cdr3_nt: TGTGCCATCTCGGCAGGGGGCAATTCACCCCTCCACTTT
cdr3_aa: CAISAGGNSPLHF
j_call: TRBJ1-6
cdr3_length: 13
v_call: TRBV10-3
d_call: TRBD1
clone_size: .

cdr3_nt: TGTGCCTGGTGGGGGCAGGGCACTGAAGCTTTCTTT
cdr3_aa: CAWWGQGTEAFF
j_call: TRBJ1-1
cdr3_length: 12
v_call: TRBV30
d_call: .
clone_size: .

cdr3_nt: TGTGCCAGCCTGGACCCGGGACAGGGTAACGAGCAGTACTTC
cdr3_aa: CASLDPGQGNEQYF
j_call: TRBJ2-7
cdr3_length: 14
v_call: TRBV6-5
d_call: TRBD1
clone_size: .

cdr3_nt: TGTGCCTGGACACCGGGACAGGCTAATAATTCACCCCTCCACTTT
cdr3_aa: CAWTPGQANNSPLHF
j_call: TRBJ1-6
cdr3_length: 15
v_call: TRBV30
d_call: TRBD1
clone_size: .

cdr3_nt: TGTGCCAGCAGTCAAACCGGGACAGGGGGAACTGAAGCTTTCTTT
cdr3_aa: CASSQTGTGGTEAFF
j_call: TRBJ1-1
cdr3_length: 15
v_call: TRBV2
d_call: TRBD1
clone_size: .

cdr3_nt: TGTGCCAGCAGCCAACAGGGGTACGAGCAGTACTTC
cdr3_aa: CASSQQGYEQYF
j_call: TRBJ2-7
cdr3_length: 12
v_call: TRBV14
d_call: .
clone_size: .

cdr3_nt: TGTGCCAGCAGCTTTCTTCCCGCGGGGGGGCCAGATACGCAGTATTTT
cdr3_aa: CASSFLPAGGPDTQYF
j_call: TRBJ2-3
cdr3_length: 16
v_call: TRBV7-2
d_call: TRBD2
clone_size: .

cdr3_nt: TGTGCCAGCAGCTTAGATGAGGGGGCGTATGAGCAGTTCTTC
cdr3_aa: CASSLDEGAYEQFF
j_call: TRBJ2-1
cdr3_length: 14
v_call: TRBV7-9
d_call: TRBD1
clone_size: .

cdr3_nt: TGCGCCAGCAGTGAGAGGACAGGGAGAGGCACAGATACGCAGTATTTT
cdr3_aa: CASSERTGRGTDTQYF
j_call: TRBJ2-3
cdr3_length: 16
v_call: TRBV10-1
d_call: TRBD1
clone_size: .

cdr3_nt: TGTGCCAGCAGTGGCCGGGGACAGGGGGCCCACGAGCAGTACTTC
cdr3_aa: CASSGRGQGAHEQYF
j_call: TRBJ2-7
cdr3_length: 15
v_call: TRBV25-1
d_call: TRBD1
clone_size: .

cdr3_nt: TGTGCCAGCAGCTTAGTTGGGACACCTCAGGGGCAGCCCCAGCATTTT
cdr3_aa: CASSLVGTPQGQPQHF
j_call: TRBJ1-5
cdr3_length: 16
v_call: TRBV11-2
d_call: .
clone_size: .

cdr3_nt: TGTGCCAGCAGCCAAGGTGAGGGAGGGAATGAGCAGTTCTTC
cdr3_aa: CASSQGEGGNEQFF
j_call: TRBJ2-1
cdr3_length: 14
v_call: TRBV4-2
d_call: TRBD2
clone_size: .

cdr3_nt: TGTGCCAGCACCGGGACAGGAGGAGAGACCCAGTACTTC
cdr3_aa: CASTGTGGETQYF
j_call: TRBJ2-5
cdr3_length: 13
v_call: TRBV6-5
d_call: TRBD1
clone_size: .

cdr3_nt: TGTGCCAGCAGTGAAAAGTGGCCCTATTCACCCCTCCACTTT
cdr3_aa: CASSEKWPYSPLHF
j_call: TRBJ1-6
cdr3_length: 14
v_call: TRBV6-1
d_call: .
clone_size: .

cdr3_nt: TGTGCCAGCAGCTTGGGGGCTAGCGGGGGGCCTAGCACAGATACGCAGTATTTT
cdr3_aa: CASSLGASGGPSTDTQYF
j_call: TRBJ2-3
cdr3_length: 18
v_call: TRBV5-6
d_call: TRBD2
clone_size: .

cdr3_nt: TGTGCCAGCAGTGATATCGGGGGGAGCACAGATACGCAGTATTTT
cdr3_aa: CASSDIGGSTDTQYF
j_call: TRBJ2-3
cdr3_length: 15
v_call: TRBV9
d_call: TRBD2
clone_size: .

cdr3_nt: TGTGCCAGCAGCGACGGACAGGGGAAGAGTTTTGGCTACACCTTC
cdr3_aa: CASSDGQGKSFGYTF
j_call: TRBJ1-2
cdr3_length: 15
v_call: TRBV9
d_call: TRBD1
clone_size: .

cdr3_nt: TGTGCCAGTAGTATAGATCGAAGTCTAGCGGGGGACAATGAGCAGTTCTTC
cdr3_aa: CASSIDRSLAGDNEQFF
j_call: TRBJ2-1
cdr3_length: 17
v_call: TRBV19
d_call: TRBD2
clone_size: .

cdr3_nt: TGTGCCAGCAGCCCGACGTCAGGGGATGAGCAGTTCTTC
cdr3_aa: CASSPTSGDEQFF
j_call: TRBJ2-1
cdr3_length: 13
v_call: TRBV4-2
d_call: .
clone_size: .

cdr3_nt: TGTGCCAGCAGCACGTTCCCCGGGACAGCTATCTACGAGCAGTACTTC
cdr3_aa: CASSTFPGTAIYEQYF
j_call: TRBJ2-7
cdr3_length: 16
v_call: TRBV3-1/TRBV3-2
d_call: TRBD1
clone_size: .

cdr3_nt: TGTGCCAGCAGCTTATCGGGACTAGCGGGGAAGAATGAGCAGTTCTTC
cdr3_aa: CASSLSGLAGKNEQFF
j_call: TRBJ2-1
cdr3_length: 16
v_call: TRBV5-4
d_call: TRBD2
clone_size: .

cdr3_nt: TGTGCCAGCAGCATACTAGCGGGGGTCTACAATGAGCAGTTCTTC
cdr3_aa: CASSILAGVYNEQFF
j_call: TRBJ2-1
cdr3_length: 15
v_call: TRBV7-3
d_call: TRBD2
clone_size: .

cdr3_nt: TGTGCCAGCAGTTTGACCGCTCGGATGCGGGCCCAGTACTTC
cdr3_aa: CASSLTARMRAQYF
j_call: TRBJ2-5
cdr3_length: 14
v_call: TRBV27
d_call: .
clone_size: .

cdr3_nt: TGTGCCAGCACCCTGGGTGACAGGGAGACCTACGAGCAGTACTTC
cdr3_aa: CASTLGDRETYEQYF
j_call: TRBJ2-7
cdr3_length: 15
v_call: TRBV6-5
d_call: TRBD1
clone_size: .

cdr3_nt: TGTGCCATCAGTGAGGTGGACACTACCACAGATACGCAGTATTTT
cdr3_aa: CAISEVDTTTDTQYF
j_call: TRBJ2-3
cdr3_length: 15
v_call: TRBV10-3
d_call: .
clone_size: once

cdr3_nt: TGTGCCAGCAGCCTAGAGACTAGCGGGGGGGCTAACGAGCAGTACTTC
cdr3_aa: CASSLETSGGANEQYF
j_call: TRBJ2-7
cdr3_length: 16
v_call: TRBV4-2
d_call: TRBD2
clone_size: .

cdr3_nt: TGCGCCAGTTTACCGGGACAGGGGAACACCGGGGAGCTGTTTTTT
cdr3_aa: CASLPGQGNTGELFF
j_call: TRBJ2-2
cdr3_length: 15
v_call: TRBV5-1
d_call: TRBD1
clone_size: once

cdr3_nt: TGTGCCAGCAGCGTATTGGGGGGACCCTACACCGGGGAGCTGTTTTTT
cdr3_aa: CASSVLGGPYTGELFF
j_call: TRBJ2-2
cdr3_length: 16
v_call: TRBV9
d_call: .
clone_size: .

cdr3_nt: TGCAGCGTTGCGGGGGGGCCTCGGAACACCGGGGAGCTGTTTTTT
cdr3_aa: CSVAGGPRNTGELFF
j_call: TRBJ2-2
cdr3_length: 15
v_call: TRBV29-1
d_call: TRBD2
clone_size: .

cdr3_nt: TGCGCCAGCAGTGATCGAGGGGACTGGTCCTACAATGAGCAGTTCTTC
cdr3_aa: CASSDRGDWSYNEQFF
j_call: TRBJ2-1
cdr3_length: 16
v_call: TRBV10-1
d_call: .
clone_size: .

cdr3_nt: TGCGCCAGCAGCCCCCCGGGATTCGGTTATTACAATGAGCAGTTCTTC
cdr3_aa: CASSPPGFGYYNEQFF
j_call: TRBJ2-1
cdr3_length: 16
v_call: TRBV5-1
d_call: .
clone_size: .

cdr3_nt: TGTGCCAGCAGCTTGATCCCGGACAGGGTAAAGAACGAGCAGTACTTC
cdr3_aa: CASSLIPDRVKNEQYF
j_call: TRBJ2-7
cdr3_length: 16
v_call: TRBV5-4
d_call: TRBD1
clone_size: .

cdr3_nt: TGTGCCAGCAGTCGCCGGGGGGGCACTAATGAAAAACTGTTTTTT
cdr3_aa: CASSRRGGTNEKLFF
j_call: TRBJ1-4
cdr3_length: 15
v_call: TRBV27
d_call: .
clone_size: .

cdr3_nt: TGTGCCAGCGTCGGCGGGGCCTATGGGACAGGGGCCAACACAGATACGCAGTATTTT
cdr3_aa: CASVGGAYGTGANTDTQYF
j_call: TRBJ2-3
cdr3_length: 19
v_call: TRBV7-8
d_call: TRBD1
clone_size: .

cdr3_nt: TGTGCCAGCAGCGTAGCCCCCGGGACTAGCGGGGGCCGAGCCTACAATGAGCAGTTCTTC
cdr3_aa: CASSVAPGTSGGRAYNEQFF
j_call: TRBJ2-1
cdr3_length: 20
v_call: TRBV9
d_call: TRBD2
clone_size: once

cdr3_nt: TGTGCCAGCCGGGTCTCTGGAAACACCATATATTTT
cdr3_aa: CASRVSGNTIYF
j_call: TRBJ1-3
cdr3_length: 12
v_call: TRBV2
d_call: .
clone_size: .

cdr3_nt: TGTGCCAGCAGTCTCCCTGGGACGGGGGCCTACAATGAGCAGTTCTTC
cdr3_aa: CASSLPGTGAYNEQFF
j_call: TRBJ2-1
cdr3_length: 16
v_call: TRBV28
d_call: .
clone_size: .

cdr3_nt: TGCGCCAGCAGCTTGAATCAGGGAGGGGTTAACACAGATACGCAGTATTTT
cdr3_aa: CASSLNQGGVNTDTQYF
j_call: TRBJ2-3
cdr3_length: 17
v_call: TRBV5-1
d_call: TRBD2
clone_size: .